Detailed here is one T cell receptor (beta chain). No antigen is known for it. The junction and the germline gene differ at one end; a read error may be behind it. The data stem from a study of blood T cell repertoires in COVID-19 (dated by TCRdb to the early 2020s). As for the study more broadly: Samples covering the acute and convalescent phases of COVID-19 were provided by collaborators in the United States, Italy and Spain. The samples were drawn from the first 160 participants of the ongoing ImmuneRACE study and from about 1,200 subjects provided by 6 global collaborators. The dataset comprised deeply sampled blood TCRbeta repertoires from subjects exposed to, actively infected with, or recovered from COVID-19. Where available, HLA class I and class II types were taken from metadata supplied by the sample provider and were not determined by assay-based typing. The repertoires were made available in a free public database intended to serve as a resource for research on the immune response to SARS-CoV-2. The material from the prospective study consisted of cDNA or gDNA derived from T cells, B-cell-depleted T cells, or PBMCs. A de-identified subject ID, COVID-19 status, age in years and sex were almost always included in the sample metadata. General findings and caveats noted by the study authors: The quantity of clinical and demographic metadata differed by source and by participant and was supplied without curation.

One collaborating source in Seattle enrolled patients during active infection and followed them longitudinally through the course of disease. Each collaborating institution followed its own protocols to collect whole blood in K2EDTA tubes. For TCRbeta analysis, collaborators shipped samples in one of three forms: frozen whole blood, isolated PBMCs, or DNA extracted from either of those sample types. Via the germline V gene, CDR1 is MGHRA and CDR2 YSYEKL. Spanning cysteine to phenylalanine, the CDR3 consists of 12 amino acids. The DNA shown is the 36-base CDR3, in frame from base 1. TCRbeta CDR3 regions were amplified from genomic DNA by means of the immunoSEQ Assay, a bias-controlled multiplex PCR. In the authors' own workflow: The number of nucleated cells in each sample was estimated from the amplification of reference gene primers within the assay. To quantify the absolute abundance of each unique TCRbeta CDR3 rearrangement, sequence reads were collapsed and filtered. For each sample, productive Simpson clonality was calculated by taking the square root of Simpson's diversity index across productive rearrangements. The table was pulled from immuneACCESS by TCRdb, which kept in-frame rearrangements only. Such tables lose some clones; where checked, under half of the loss comes from unresolved V genes, and the rest has no known cause. That table gives V, J and clone size, and the DNA gave D and trimming. This sample comprises 300,000 to 350,000 clones, approximately 89% of them detected only once. The ten largest clones represent roughly 4% of the sample.

The clonotype was recovered from a woman aged 55-75 years with COVID-19, enrolled during active disease. This chain is built from TRBV4-1 and TRBJ1-1; the D gene is perhaps TRBD1, on 5 matching bases. Material for sequencing was peripheral blood. The nucleotides are TGCGCCAGCAGCCATCCTCGACAGACACCCGACTTT. It is translated as CASSHPRQTPDF.